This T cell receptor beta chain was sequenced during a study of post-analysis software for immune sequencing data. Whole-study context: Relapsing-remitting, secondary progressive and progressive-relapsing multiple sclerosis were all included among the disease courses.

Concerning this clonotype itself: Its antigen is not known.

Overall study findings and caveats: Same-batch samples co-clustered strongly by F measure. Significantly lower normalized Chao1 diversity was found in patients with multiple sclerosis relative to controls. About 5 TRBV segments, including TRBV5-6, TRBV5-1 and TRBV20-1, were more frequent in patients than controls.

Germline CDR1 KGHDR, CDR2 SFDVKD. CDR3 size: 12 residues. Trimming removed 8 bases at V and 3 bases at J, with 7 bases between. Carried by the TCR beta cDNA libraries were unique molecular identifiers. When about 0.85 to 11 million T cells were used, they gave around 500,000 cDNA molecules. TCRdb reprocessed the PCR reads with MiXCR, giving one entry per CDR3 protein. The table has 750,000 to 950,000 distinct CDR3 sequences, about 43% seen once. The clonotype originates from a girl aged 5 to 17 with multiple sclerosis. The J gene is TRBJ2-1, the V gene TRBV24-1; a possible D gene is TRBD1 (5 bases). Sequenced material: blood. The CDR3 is CATMGLYNEQFF. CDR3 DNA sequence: TGTGCCACCATGGGGCTCTACAATGAGCAGTTCTTC.